Shown below are 30 T cell receptor beta chains from a single sample sequenced in a study of T cell responses to AZD1222 COVID-19 vaccine. TCRdb's table, derived via immunoSEQ multiplex PCR, lists solely in-frame clones and lacks some. Of about 160,000 clones in the sample, about 89% are singletons; the top ten hold less than 2.5%. The starting material was peripheral blood, obtained on day 0 of AZD1222 vaccination. All receptors derive from an adult in good health.

V gene TRBV2 combines with J gene TRBJ1-5; tentatively, D is TRBD1 (6 bases). CDR1 is SNHLY, CDR2 FYNNEI, per germline. The CDR3 covers 12 residues. V was trimmed by 4 bases and J by 7 bases, leaving 8 bases between them. CDR3 coding DNA: TGTGCCAGCAGTGGACAGGAACAGCCCCAGCATTTT. It specifies CASSGQEQPQHF.

A note on this clone: Other DNA sequences in this specimen translate into the identical CDR3. The chain employs TRBV9 and TRBJ1-6; D is possibly TRBD1 (5 bases). V lost 2 bases and J 7 bases, leaving 7 bases between the germline ends. Looked up from germline, CDR1 is SGDLS and CDR2 is YYNGEE. The CDR3 totals 13 residues. The DNA of the CDR3 is TGTGCCAGCAGCGTCGGGGGGAATTCACCCCTCCACTTT. Translating it yields CASSVGGNSPLHF.

The rearrangement joins TRBV9 to TRBJ2-1; 8 bases map to TRBD2. The junction had 5 bases not matched to a gene; V was cut back by 3 bases and J by 6 bases. Germline V CDR1 and CDR2: SGDLS, YYNGEE. The CDR3 spans 14 residues. The CDR3 nucleotides read TGTGCCAGCAGCGGAGCGGGAGAGGGCAATGAGCAGTTCTTC. Translated: CASSGAGEGNEQFF.

This chain connects TRBV15 to TRBJ1-1; perhaps TRBD1 as D (5 bases). This CDR3 region has 15 residues. Germline V gene data show CDR1 as LNHNV and CDR2 as YYDKDF (reference sequence). The V end was cut by 2 bases, the J end by 0 bases, with 10 bases between. The chain's CDR3 is CATSRQTAMNTEAFF. The CDR3 DNA reads TGTGCCACCAGCAGACAGACAGCCATGAACACTGAAGCTTTCTTT.

The genes are TRBV9 and TRBJ1-2; 9 bases align to TRBD1. Unmatched junction bases numbered 17, after V lost 7 bases and J lost 7 bases. CDR1 and CDR2 (germline): SGDLS, YYNGEE. This CDR3 has 16 amino acids. The CDR3 DNA reads as TGTGCCAGCTCGCTGGGGACAGGGCCTTCTATGGCTGGCTACACCTTC. Amino acid sequence: CASSLGTGPSMAGYTF. Drawing the rest from reference TRBV9 and TRBJ1-2, the complete variable domain is DSGVTQTPKHLITATGQRVTLRCSPRSGDLSVYWYQQSLDQGLQFLIQYYNGEERAKGNILERFSAQQFPDLHSELNLSSLELGDSALYFCASSLGTGPSMAGYTFGSGTRLTVV.

The chain recombines TRBV29-1 with TRBJ2-7, with 7 bases matching TRBD2. V trimming: 1 base; J trimming: 4 bases; junction bases outside the gene matches: 7. This CDR3 has 14 amino acids. Germline V lookup: CDR1 SQVTM, CDR2 ANQGSEA. CDR3 coding DNA: TGCAGCGTTGAAGTGGATGAGCGGGGTTACGAGCAGTACTTC. This gives the protein CSVEVDERGYEQYF.

This clone was observed a handful of times. This chain joins TRBV4-2 and TRBJ1-1; D call uncertain. V was cut by 1 base and J by 6 bases, with 9 bases left in between. This CDR3 spans 13 amino acids. CDR1 is LGHNA and CDR2 is YNFKEQ in the germline V gene. CDR3 sequence reads: CASSQVGGAEAFF. The CDR3 nucleotides are TGTGCCAGCAGCCAAGTCGGTGGGGCTGAAGCTTTCTTT.

The chain employs TRBV5-5 and TRBJ2-7; TRBD1 aligns across 9 bases. Germline lookup yields CDR1 SGHKS and CDR2 YYEKEE (reference sequence). The V segment lost 4 bases and the J segment 6 bases; nucleotides outside the gene matches: 11. The CDR3 runs to 15 residues. CDR3 in DNA: TGTGCCAGCAGCCCGCACAGGGGGCCAACTGGCGAGCAGTACTTC. This encodes CASSPHRGPTGEQYF.

The chain combines TRBV6-5 with TRBJ1-3; D uncertain. The germline gives CDR1 MNHEY, CDR2 SVGAGI. CDR3 length: 15 residues. With 2 bases removed from V and 0 bases from J, the gap between germline ends came to 8 bases. The CDR3 sequence is CASSYPRNSGNTIYF. In DNA, the CDR3 is TGTGCCAGCAGTTACCCGAGAAACTCTGGAAACACCATATATTTT.

With respect to this clone: The sample holds other DNA sequences that translate to the same CDR3. The rearrangement joins TRBV5-1 to TRBJ2-7; 11 nucleotides agree with TRBD2. Looked up from germline, CDR1 is SGHRS and CDR2 is YFSETQ. J lost 7 bases, V lost 0 bases, and 6 bases had no gene match. The CDR3 totals 15 residues. CDR3 DNA: TGCGCCAGCAGCTTGGAACTAGCGGGAGTAGGGGAGCAGTACTTC. Translation: CASSLELAGVGEQYF.

The CDR3 loop is CASSFGSLYGYTF. As DNA, the CDR3 is TGCGCCAGCAGCTTTGGGTCTCTCTATGGCTACACCTTC. This chain connects TRBV5-1 to TRBJ1-2; the D is unclear. The V end lost 2 bases, the J end lost 4 bases, and 9 bases lay between the germline ends. Germline CDR1 reads SGHRS; CDR2 reads YFSETQ. The CDR3 consists of 13 residues. Drawing the rest from reference TRBV5-1 and TRBJ1-2, the complete variable domain is KAGVTQTPRYLIKTRGQQVTLSCSPISGHRSVSWYQQTPGQGLQFLFEYFSETQRNKGNFPGRFSGRQFSNSRSEMNVSTLELGDSALYLCASSFGSLYGYTFGSGTRLTVV.

This clone occurred once. The chain employs TRBV4-3 and TRBJ2-6; D call uncertain. CDR1 and CDR2 from the germline V gene are LGHNA and YSLEER. Trimming left V 0 bases short and J 4 bases short, with 10 bases between. The CDR3 is 16 residues long. The CDR3 nucleotides are TGCGCCAGCAGCCAAGATCGATCCGCCGGGGCCAACGTCCTGACTTTC. This translates into CASSQDRSAGANVLTF.

The gene calls are TRBV19 and TRBJ1-5; D ambiguous. CDR3 length equals 14 residues. Germline CDR1 is LNHDA and CDR2 is SQIVND (reference sequence). V lost 3 bases and J 6 bases, leaving 12 bases between the germline ends. The CDR3 is CASSISRGGQPQHF. CDR3 bases: TGTGCCAGTAGTATTAGCCGGGGAGGTCAGCCCCAGCATTTT.

CDR3 amino acids: CASSHAGVGGTEAFF. DNA for the CDR3: TGTGCCAGCAGCCACGCCGGGGTAGGTGGCACTGAAGCTTTCTTT. The chain carries TRBV6-4 and TRBJ1-1, with unresolved D. The V end lost 6 bases, the J end lost 4 bases, and 18 bases lay between the germline ends. CDR1 and CDR2 (germline): MRHNA, SNTAGT. The CDR3 is 15 amino acids.

The chain carries TRBV25-1 and TRBJ2-2, with unresolved D. Between the trimmed V and J ends, which lost 0 bases and 4 bases, there was a span of 6 bases. The germline CDR1 and CDR2 sequences are MGHDK and SYGVNS. The CDR3 has 14 amino acids. CDR3 sequence (DNA): TGTGCCAGCAGTGAATATACGGGCACCGGGGAGCTGTTTTTT. Translation: CASSEYTGTGELFF. Using reference TRBV25-1 and TRBJ2-2 for the parts outside the CDR3, the full variable domain is EADIYQTPRYLVIGTGKKITLECSQTMGHDKMYWYQQDPGMELHLIHYSYGVNSTEKGDLSSESTVSRIRTEHFPLTLESARPSHTSQYLCASSEYTGTGELFFGEGSRLTVL.

The chain combines TRBV28 with TRBJ2-7; D is possibly TRBD1 (6 bases). V lost 5 bases to trimming and J lost 5 bases, with 10 bases between them. This CDR3 comprises 12 residues. Germline V lookup: CDR1 MDHEN, CDR2 SYDVKM. The DNA of the CDR3 is TGTGCCAGCAGTGTAGGGGGACACGAGCAGTACTTC. Translated: CASSVGGHEQYF.

This rearrangement joins TRBV6-5 to TRBJ1-5; 11 positions agree with TRBD1. The CDR3 runs to 14 residues. The J segment lost 5 bases and the V segment lost 6 bases, leaving 3 bases of the junction unmatched. Germline assignment: CDR1 MNHEY and CDR2 SVGAGI. The chain's CDR3 is CASRPDRGHQPQHF. The CDR3 DNA reads as TGTGCCAGCAGACCGGACAGGGGGCATCAGCCCCAGCATTTT.

The J gene is TRBJ1-3, the V gene TRBV20-1, with a possible D match to TRBD1 (5 bases). V lost 3 bases and J 1 base, leaving 16 bases between the germline ends. Germline V lookup: CDR1 DFQATT, CDR2 SNEGSKA (reference sequence). The CDR3 extends over 16 amino acids. CDR3 bases: TGCAGTGCTAGTGTTGACAGCCGAGTTTCTGGAAACACCATATATTTT. Residues: CSASVDSRVSGNTIYF.

This CDR3 reads CASSPSPQTGGTIYF. The CDR3, as DNA: TGTGCCAGCAGTCCAAGTCCCCAGACTGGGGGCACCATATATTTT. The rearrangement joins TRBV28 to TRBJ1-3; D possibly corresponds to TRBD1 (5 bases). In germline, CDR1 is MDHEN, CDR2 SYDVKM. V dropped 5 bases and J dropped 9 bases, with 20 bases sitting between them. This CDR3 is 15 amino acids long.

J is TRBJ1-2 and V is TRBV20-1, with no clear D. V lost 1 base, J lost 12 bases, and 12 bases lay in between. This CDR3 contains 11 residues. Germline assignment: CDR1 DFQATT and CDR2 SNEGSKA (reference sequence). The CDR3 sequence: CSARVPGVHTF. The CDR3 nucleotides are TGCAGTGCTAGAGTACCAGGCGTTCACACCTTC.

This clone was counted only a few times. The gene calls are TRBV6-5 and TRBJ1-5, with D maybe TRBD1 (5 bases). The V end lost 0 bases, the J end lost 6 bases, and 9 bases lay between the germline ends. Per the germline V gene, CDR1 is MNHEY and CDR2 is SVGAGI. The CDR3 is 14 amino acids. The CDR3, as DNA: TGTGCCAGCAGTTACTCGGCAGGGCGTCAGCCCCAGCATTTT. Its protein is CASSYSAGRQPQHF.

This rearrangement joins TRBV28 to TRBJ2-1; no firm D call. V gave up 1 base and J gave up 9 bases, with 7 bases separating them. Per germline, CDR1 MDHEN and CDR2 SYDVKM. CDR3 length: 12 residues. CDR3 protein: CASSLFRSEQFF. The CDR3 bases are TGTGCCAGCAGTTTATTCAGGAGTGAGCAGTTCTTC. The full variable domain, its missing parts supplied by reference TRBV28 and TRBJ2-1, is DVKVTQSSRYLVKRTGEKVFLECVQDMDHENMFWYRQDPGLGLRLIYFSYDVKMKEKGDIPEGYSVSREKKERFSLILESASTNQTSMYLCASSLFRSEQFFGPGTRLTVL.

The V and J genes are TRBV4-1 and TRBJ1-2; 9 positions match TRBD1. V shed 0 bases and J 4 bases; nucleotides not matched to a gene: 6. The CDR3 runs to 16 residues. Germline CDR1 MGHRA, CDR2 YSYEKL. CDR3 DNA sequence: TGCGCCAGCAGCCAAGACACAGGGGGCGCGGGCTATGGCTACACCTTC. It codes for CASSQDTGGAGYGYTF.

The rearrangement links TRBV7-9 to TRBJ1-1; no clear D. There are 13 residues in the CDR3. Trimming shortened V by 3 bases and J by 8 bases, and 13 bases separated the two germline ends. The germline CDR1 and CDR2 sequences are SEHNR and FQNEAQ (reference sequence). CDR3 DNA: TGTGCCAGCAGCTTCGGGCCGCGGGAGGAAGCTTTCTTT. Protein sequence: CASSFGPREEAFF.

The J gene is TRBJ1-5, the V gene TRBV30, with TRBD1 as a possible D gene (5 bases). Germline CDR1 reads GTSNPN; CDR2 reads SVGIG (reference sequence). The V gene lost 3 bases and the J gene lost 6 bases, with 12 bases spanning the gap. This CDR3 contains 13 residues. The CDR3 nucleotides read TGTGCCTGGAGGGGCAGGGATTCTCAGCCCCAGCATTTT. Its protein product is CAWRGRDSQPQHF. Using reference TRBV30 and TRBJ1-5 for the parts outside the CDR3, the full variable domain is SQTIHQWPATLVQPVGSPLSLECTVEGTSNPNLYWYRQAAGRGLQLLFYSVGIGQISSEVPQNLSASRPQDRQFILSSKKLLLSDSGFYLCAWRGRDSQPQHFGDGTRLSIL.

This chain links TRBV28 with TRBJ1-2; TRBD1 might be the D (5 bases). CDR3 size: 13 residues. V was shortened by 10 bases and J by 2 bases, with 14 bases between the two germline ends. Germline V lookup: CDR1 MDHEN, CDR2 SYDVKM. CDR3 region: CATRDSQNYGYTF. CDR3 in DNA: TGTGCCACCAGGGACTCCCAAAACTATGGCTACACCTTC.

This rearrangement joins TRBV3-1 (or the pseudogene TRBV3-2) to TRBJ1-6; D remains ambiguous. The CDR3 is 16 amino acids. With 1 base removed from V and 6 bases from J, the gap between germline ends came to 13 bases. CDR1 and CDR2 from the germline V gene are LGHDT and YNNKEL (reference sequence). The CDR3 bases are TGTGCCAGCAGCCAAGTAGGCGGCCTCACTAATTCACCCCTCCACTTT. Its protein product is CASSQVGGLTNSPLHF.

The V call is TRBV6-2 or TRBV6-3, the J call TRBJ1-2, with 9 bases lining up with TRBD1. V lost 2 bases and J lost 13; bases outside the gene matches: 8. The CDR3 contains 13 residues. Germline assignment: CDR1 MNHEY and CDR2 SVGEGT. The CDR3 region is CASSYGGTGYSTF. The CDR3 DNA sequence: TGTGCCAGCAGTTACGGTGGGACAGGGTATTCCACCTTC.

The chain carries TRBV4-1 and TRBJ1-5; D uncertain. CDR1 and CDR2 from the germline V gene are MGHRA and YSYEKL. V lost 3 bases to trimming and J lost 0 bases, with 6 bases between them. CDR3 length: 14 amino acids. In DNA, the CDR3 is TGCGCCAGCAGCCAGGGGAATAGCAATCAGCCCCAGCATTTT. This gives the protein CASSQGNSNQPQHF.

In its sample, this clone was seen a few times. The V call is TRBV7-8, the J call TRBJ2-7, with D uncertain. Trimming took 5 bases from V and 6 from J, leaving 11 bases between them. Per germline, CDR1 SGHVS and CDR2 FQNEAQ. This CDR3 contains 12 residues. The CDR3 reads CASSPSVREQYF. Written as DNA, the CDR3 is TGTGCCAGCAGCCCCTCGGTACGCGAGCAGTACTTC.